This T cell receptor beta chain was recorded in a study of PD-1 blockade in classical Hodgkin lymphoma. Study outcomes and limitations: Prior therapy or disease activity may underlie the repertoire differences, whose causes remain undefined.

Points on this clone: The antigen remains unidentified.

The time point here: newly diagnosed, previously untreated cHL patient sample. Out of thawed PBMCs, magnetic negative selection purified CD4+ T cells. Peripheral samples used as comparators were newly diagnosed, untreated classical Hodgkin lymphoma PBMCs. CDR3 length: 15 amino acids. Trimming removed 2 bases from V and 4 bases from J, with 13 bases in between. Germline V gene sequence: CDR1 MNHEY, CDR2 SMNVEV (reference sequence). Sequenced by immunoSEQ multiplex PCR; TCRdb stores in-frame clones only, minus some. The sample yields around 16,000 clones, just over 85% seen once. The source is a human donor with classical Hodgkin lymphoma. The chain uses TRBV27 and TRBJ2-3; maybe TRBD2 (7 bases). The sequencing input was CD4+ T cells from blood. The CDR3 protein is CASSLGGGRADTQYF. The CDR3 DNA sequence: TGTGCCAGCAGTTTAGGGGGGGGCAGGGCAGATACGCAGTATTTT.